This is a list of T cell receptor beta chains from one sample in a study of blood T cells in healthy people across ages. Via MiXCR, TCRdb re-called the 5' RACE reads, giving one row per CDR3 protein. The sample yields roughly 1.9 million distinct CDR3 sequences, more than 35% seen once. Sequencing was done on a sample of blood. The receptors here all came from a human donor in good health. Each CDR3 is given with its conserved first and last residue. The D gene is left open where the match is weak. Rows may omit the clone size; those that give it use once, few, many or a size class.

length: 12
D: -
J: TRBJ2-1
size: -
V: TRBV7-9
DNA: TGTGCCAGCAGTCTGGACGTGTATGAGCAGTTCTTC
CDR3: CASSLDVYEQFF

length: 16
D: TRBD1
J: TRBJ1-1
size: -
V: TRBV5-6
DNA: TGTGCCAGCAGCTCCCGGGACAGGGAGTTTTTCACTGAAGCTTTCTTT
CDR3: CASSSRDREFFTEAFF

length: 17
D: -
J: TRBJ2-7
size: -
V: TRBV5-1
DNA: TGCGCCAGCAGCCCTGAGGGCGACAGGACAAGCTCCTACGAGCAGTACTTC
CDR3: CASSPEGDRTSSYEQYF

length: 12
D: -
J: TRBJ2-3
size: -
V: TRBV30
DNA: TGTGCCTGGAGTCTAGGAATAGATACGCAGTATTTT
CDR3: CAWSLGIDTQYF

length: 12
D: -
J: TRBJ2-3
size: -
V: TRBV20-1
DNA: TGCAGTGCTCTAACGCCTAGACCTACGCAGTATTTT
CDR3: CSALTPRPTQYF

length: 11
D: -
J: TRBJ2-3
size: -
V: TRBV27
DNA: TGTACCAGCAGTTTTGGGGATACGCAGTATTTT
CDR3: CTSSFGDTQYF

length: 13
D: -
J: TRBJ2-3
size: -
V: TRBV28
DNA: TGTGCCAGCAGTTCTTGGAGTCCAGATACGCAGTATTTT
CDR3: CASSSWSPDTQYF

length: 16
D: TRBD1
J: TRBJ2-5
size: -
V: TRBV20-1
DNA: TGCAGTGCTAGATCGCCACCCGGGACAGGGGGCCATCGGCAGTACTTC
CDR3: CSARSPPGTGGHRQYF

length: 13
D: TRBD1
J: TRBJ2-5
size: -
V: TRBV20-1
DNA: TGCAGTGCTAGAGGACAGGGAAAAGAGACCCAGTACTTC
CDR3: CSARGQGKETQYF

length: 13
D: TRBD1
J: TRBJ1-2
size: -
V: TRBV6-6
DNA: TGTGCCAGCACCCACTCAGGGGGTTCTGGCTACACCTTC
CDR3: CASTHSGGSGYTF

length: 22
D: TRBD1
J: TRBJ2-1
size: once
V: TRBV11-1
DNA: TGTGCCAGCAGCTTAGTGATTGACTACTTTATCCGGGACAGAATTTTACACAATGAGCAGTTCTTC
CDR3: CASSLVIDYFIRDRILHNEQFF

length: 11
D: -
J: TRBJ2-3
size: -
V: TRBV30
DNA: TGTGCCTGGAGTAATGTGGATACGCAGTATTTT
CDR3: CAWSNVDTQYF

length: 16
D: TRBD2
J: TRBJ2-3
size: few
V: TRBV6-6
DNA: TGTGCCAGCAGTTCCGAGCGGGAGCCTAGCACAGATACGCAGTATTTT
CDR3: CASSSEREPSTDTQYF

length: 14
D: -
J: TRBJ2-7
size: -
V: TRBV20-1
DNA: TGCAGTGCCCCACAAGGGTCAGGGGAAGGCGAGCAGTACTTC
CDR3: CSAPQGSGEGEQYF

length: 15
D: -
J: TRBJ2-1
size: -
V: TRBV11-3
DNA: TGTGCCTGCAGCTCACAGGGTAATAGGGCCAATGAGCAGTTCTTC
CDR3: CACSSQGNRANEQFF

length: 15
D: -
J: TRBJ1-4
size: -
V: TRBV6-5
DNA: TGTGCCAGCAGCACTAGGGGAGCAACTAATGAAAAACTGTTTTTT
CDR3: CASSTRGATNEKLFF

length: 18
D: TRBD1
J: TRBJ2-5
size: -
V: TRBV7-9
DNA: TGTGCCAGCAGCTTAGCCGAAACCGGGACAGGGGGTGGTGAGACCCAGTACTTC
CDR3: CASSLAETGTGGGETQYF

length: 11
D: -
J: TRBJ2-3
size: many
V: TRBV29-1
DNA: TGCAGCGTCGGCCCTCGGGATACGCAGTATTTT
CDR3: CSVGPRDTQYF

length: 12
D: -
J: TRBJ2-7
size: many
V: TRBV7-9
DNA: TGTGCCAGCAGTTTAGCGCCCCACGAGCAGTACTTC
CDR3: CASSLAPHEQYF

length: 11
D: -
J: TRBJ2-5
size: few
V: TRBV6-5
DNA: TGTGCCAGCGGAAGGAAAGAGACCCAGTACTTC
CDR3: CASGRKETQYF

length: 12
D: -
J: TRBJ2-1
size: -
V: TRBV15
DNA: TGTGCCACCAGCAGGGACGACAGGGAGCAGTTCTTC
CDR3: CATSRDDREQFF

length: 14
D: -
J: TRBJ2-1
size: -
V: TRBV12-5
DNA: TGTGCTAGTGGTTTGAGGGGCCTCTACAATGAGCAGTTCTTC
CDR3: CASGLRGLYNEQFF

length: 17
D: TRBD1
J: TRBJ1-2
size: many
V: TRBV10-3
DNA: TGTGCCATCAGTGATAGGACAGGGCCTCTGGCGAACTATGGCTACACCTTC
CDR3: CAISDRTGPLANYGYTF

length: 16
D: -
J: TRBJ2-3
size: few
V: TRBV5-1
DNA: TGCGCCAGCAGCCGCGAACAGGCCCTAGTCCCAGATACGCAGTATTTT
CDR3: CASSREQALVPDTQYF

length: 16
D: -
J: TRBJ1-2
size: -
V: TRBV4-3
DNA: TGCGCCAGCAGCCAAGGGTCGGGCAGACTTAACTATGGCTACACCTTC
CDR3: CASSQGSGRLNYGYTF

length: 13
D: -
J: TRBJ2-1
size: -
V: TRBV29-1
DNA: TGCAGCGTTTCGAGGAGTGTCTACAATGAGCAGTTCTTC
CDR3: CSVSRSVYNEQFF

length: 17
D: -
J: TRBJ2-7
size: -
V: TRBV7-8
DNA: TGTGCCAGCAGCTTAATCTTTGGGGACGTAGCCAAAAACATTCGGTACTTC
CDR3: CASSLIFGDVAKNIRYF

length: 15
D: -
J: TRBJ2-7
size: few
V: TRBV12-3/TRBV12-4
DNA: TGTGCCAGCAGTTTATTAGCTAGCATCTCCTACGAGCAGTACTTC
CDR3: CASSLLASISYEQYF

length: 18
D: -
J: TRBJ2-1
size: -
V: TRBV6-2/TRBV6-3
DNA: TGTGCCAGCAGTTCGCTACCACAGGGTATCGTTGGACACAATGAGCAGTTCTTC
CDR3: CASSSLPQGIVGHNEQFF

length: 18
D: TRBD2
J: TRBJ2-1
size: few
V: TRBV12-3/TRBV12-4
DNA: TGTGCCAGCAGTTTATATAGCGGGGGGCGCGGTATATACAATGAGCAGTTCTTC
CDR3: CASSLYSGGRGIYNEQFF

length: 16
D: -
J: TRBJ2-1
size: -
V: TRBV6-6
DNA: TGTGCCAGCAGTCTCGGACCCCGGGGCCTCTACAATGAGCAGTTCTTC
CDR3: CASSLGPRGLYNEQFF

length: 14
D: -
J: TRBJ2-4
size: -
V: TRBV5-1
DNA: TGCGCCAGCAGCTCAGCCCAGGGGAAAAACATTCAGTACTTC
CDR3: CASSSAQGKNIQYF

length: 14
D: -
J: TRBJ2-1
size: -
V: TRBV20-1
DNA: TGCAGTGCTAGAGATGACGCAGCAGTCAATGAGCAGTTCTTC
CDR3: CSARDDAAVNEQFF

length: 14
D: TRBD1
J: TRBJ1-2
size: few
V: TRBV5-1
DNA: TGCGCCAGCAGCTCCCGGGACAGGGAGGTTGGCTACACCTTC
CDR3: CASSSRDREVGYTF

length: 13
D: -
J: TRBJ2-1
size: -
V: TRBV27
DNA: TGTGCCAGCAGTTACGGGATCCTTAATGAGCAGTTCTTC
CDR3: CASSYGILNEQFF

length: 21
D: -
J: TRBJ1-5
size: few
V: TRBV7-8
DNA: TGTGCCAGCAGCTTAGGTGTTTGGCCCAACCGGTCCCAACCCGGCAATCAGCCCCAGCATTTT
CDR3: CASSLGVWPNRSQPGNQPQHF

length: 17
D: TRBD1
J: TRBJ1-6
size: few
V: TRBV6-1
DNA: TGTGCCACCCGGGACAGGGGATGGCTATCCTATAATTCACCCCTCCACTTT
CDR3: CATRDRGWLSYNSPLHF

length: 15
D: -
J: TRBJ2-7
size: few
V: TRBV20-1
DNA: TGCAGTGCTAGAGATCCTCTCGGGAACGCCTACGAGCAGTACTTC
CDR3: CSARDPLGNAYEQYF

length: 11
D: -
J: TRBJ2-1
size: few
V: TRBV15
DNA: TGTGCCACCAGGGGGGTCAGCAAGCAGTTCTTC
CDR3: CATRGVSKQFF

length: 13
D: -
J: TRBJ1-4
size: -
V: TRBV12-3/TRBV12-4
DNA: TGTGCCAGCAGTAGAGCCGGGGGGGAAAAACTGTTTTTT
CDR3: CASSRAGGEKLFF

length: 16
D: TRBD1
J: TRBJ2-1
size: few
V: TRBV20-1
DNA: TGCAGTGCCAGTAGTCCCGGACAGGGTTGGGACGATGAGCAGTTCTTC
CDR3: CSASSPGQGWDDEQFF

length: 14
D: -
J: TRBJ2-7
size: -
V: TRBV12-3/TRBV12-4
DNA: TGTGCCAGCAACTCCATGGCAGGCCCCTACGAGCAGTACTTC
CDR3: CASNSMAGPYEQYF

length: 15
D: TRBD1
J: TRBJ1-5
size: -
V: TRBV20-1
DNA: TGCAGTGCACCGAACAGGGGGGACTTGAATCAACCCCAGCATTTT
CDR3: CSAPNRGDLNQPQHF

length: 13
D: -
J: TRBJ1-2
size: many
V: TRBV5-1
DNA: TGCGCCAGCAGCTTGGATACAGACTATGGCTACACCTTC
CDR3: CASSLDTDYGYTF

length: 12
D: -
J: TRBJ2-1
size: -
V: TRBV5-6
DNA: TGTGCCAGCGCGCCATGGTCGGGTGAGCAGTTCTTC
CDR3: CASAPWSGEQFF

length: 15
D: -
J: TRBJ1-3
size: -
V: TRBV4-1
DNA: TGCGCCAGCAGCCAAGGTCAGCTCTCTGGAAACACCATATATTTT
CDR3: CASSQGQLSGNTIYF

length: 15
D: TRBD1
J: TRBJ1-2
size: -
V: TRBV2
DNA: TGTGCCAGCAGAACTTACAGGGGTACTAACTATGGCTACACCTTC
CDR3: CASRTYRGTNYGYTF

length: 14
D: -
J: TRBJ1-4
size: few
V: TRBV20-1
DNA: TGCAGTGCTAGTAACCCCGCACTCAATGAAAAACTGTTTTTT
CDR3: CSASNPALNEKLFF

length: 13
D: TRBD2
J: TRBJ2-7
size: -
V: TRBV6-2/TRBV6-3
DNA: TGTGCCAGCAGCTCCCTAGGGAGGGACGAGCAGTACTTC
CDR3: CASSSLGRDEQYF

length: 14
D: TRBD1
J: TRBJ2-1
size: few
V: TRBV6-2/TRBV6-3
DNA: TGTGCCACCGCGGGGCAGGGGGCTAGGAGTGAGCAGTTCTTC
CDR3: CATAGQGARSEQFF

length: 20
D: TRBD1
J: TRBJ1-4
size: few
V: TRBV7-2
DNA: TGTGCCAGCAGCTTAGGGAGGATAGTGACAGGGCGAGCAACTAATGAAAAACTGTTTTTT
CDR3: CASSLGRIVTGRATNEKLFF

length: 15
D: TRBD1
J: TRBJ2-7
size: few
V: TRBV24-1
DNA: TGTGCCACCAGTGAAGGGACAGGGCCCACCTACGAGCAGTACTTC
CDR3: CATSEGTGPTYEQYF

length: 17
D: TRBD2
J: TRBJ2-1
size: -
V: TRBV11-1
DNA: TGTACCAGCAGCTTAGAGTTGACTAGCGGGGGGGACAATGAGCAGTTCTTC
CDR3: CTSSLELTSGGDNEQFF